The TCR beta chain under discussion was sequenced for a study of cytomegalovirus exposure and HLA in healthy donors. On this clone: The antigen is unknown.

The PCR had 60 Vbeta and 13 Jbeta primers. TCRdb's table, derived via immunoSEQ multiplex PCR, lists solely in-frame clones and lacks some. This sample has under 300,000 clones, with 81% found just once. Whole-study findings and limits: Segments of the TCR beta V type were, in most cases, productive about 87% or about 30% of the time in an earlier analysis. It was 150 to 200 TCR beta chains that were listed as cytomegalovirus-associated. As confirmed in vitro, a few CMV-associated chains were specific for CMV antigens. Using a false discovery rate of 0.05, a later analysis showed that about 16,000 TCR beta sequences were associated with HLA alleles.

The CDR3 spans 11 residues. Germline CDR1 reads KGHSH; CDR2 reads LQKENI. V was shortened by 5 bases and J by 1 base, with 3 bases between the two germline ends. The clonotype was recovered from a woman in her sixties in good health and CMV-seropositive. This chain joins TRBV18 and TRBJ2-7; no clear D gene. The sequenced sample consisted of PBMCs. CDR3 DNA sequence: TGTGCCAGCTCATCGTCCTACGAGCAGTACTTC. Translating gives CASSSSYEQYF.